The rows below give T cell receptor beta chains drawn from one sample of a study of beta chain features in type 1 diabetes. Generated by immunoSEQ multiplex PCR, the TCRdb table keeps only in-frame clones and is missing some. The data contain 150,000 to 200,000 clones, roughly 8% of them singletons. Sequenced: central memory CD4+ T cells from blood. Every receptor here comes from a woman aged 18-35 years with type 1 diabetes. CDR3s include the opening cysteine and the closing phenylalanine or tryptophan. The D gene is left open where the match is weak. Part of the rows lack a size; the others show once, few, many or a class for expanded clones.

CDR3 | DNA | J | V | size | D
CASSIRGSNQPQHF | TGTGCCAGCAGCATACGGGGAAGCAATCAGCCCCAGCATTTT | TRBJ1-5 | TRBV5-6 | few | -
CASSFPGTGHVLTF | TGTGCCAGCAGCTTCCCTGGGACAGGGCACGTCCTGACTTTC | TRBJ2-6 | TRBV5-4 | - | TRBD1
CASSQQKGVFEQYF | TGCGCCAGCAGCCAACAAAAAGGGGTTTTCGAGCAGTACTTC | TRBJ2-7 | TRBV4-3 | few | -
CASSLGTGSNYGYTF | TGTGCCAGCAGTCTCGGGACAGGCTCTAACTATGGCTACACCTTC | TRBJ1-2 | TRBV28 | - | TRBD1
CASGGQGGEYF | TGTGCCAGCGGGGGACAGGGAGGCGAGTATTTT | TRBJ2-3 | TRBV6-4 | - | TRBD1
CASGTGQRTYGYTF | TGTGCCAGCGGAACGGGACAGCGGACCTATGGCTACACCTTC | TRBJ1-2 | TRBV28 | - | TRBD1
CASSRRGIGEKLFF | TGTGCCAGCAGCCGAAGAGGGATCGGTGAAAAACTGTTTTTT | TRBJ1-4 | TRBV11-2 | - | -
CASSPPDRGEQYF | TGTGCCAGCTCACCACCAGACAGGGGGGAGCAGTACTTC | TRBJ2-7 | TRBV18 | - | TRBD1
CAIRTGGSDEQYF | TGTGCCATCAGAACAGGGGGCAGCGACGAGCAGTACTTC | TRBJ2-7 | TRBV10-3 | few | TRBD1
CAWSGGNYGYTF | TGTGCCTGGAGTGGAGGGAACTATGGCTACACCTTC | TRBJ1-2 | TRBV30 | - | -
CSARAITEAFF | TGCAGTGCTAGAGCTATCACTGAAGCTTTCTTT | TRBJ1-1 | TRBV20-1 | few | -
CASSLEGQPQHF | TGTGCCAGCAGCCTCGAGGGTCAGCCCCAGCATTTT | TRBJ1-5 | TRBV5-6 | - | -
CASSDTSGSSEQYF | TGCGCCAGCAGCGACACTAGCGGGAGTTCCGAGCAGTACTTC | TRBJ2-7 | TRBV5-1 | few | TRBD2
CASSQDGILAGGSYEQYF | TGTGCCAGCAGCCAAGATGGGATCCTAGCGGGAGGCTCCTACGAGCAGTACTTC | TRBJ2-7 | TRBV4-2 | few | TRBD2
CASSGQSYNEQFF | TGTGCCAGTAGTGGACAATCCTACAATGAGCAGTTCTTC | TRBJ2-1 | TRBV19 | - | -
CASSSLQGTRVTEAFF | TGTGCCAGTAGTAGCTTACAGGGGACGAGAGTCACTGAAGCTTTCTTT | TRBJ1-1 | TRBV19 | few | TRBD1
CASSLRVRETQYF | TGTGCCAGCAGTTTGAGGGTACGGGAGACCCAGTACTTC | TRBJ2-5 | TRBV27 | many | -
CASSFPGLAAYSYEQYF | TGTGCCAGCAGCTTCCCCGGACTAGCGGCATACTCCTACGAGCAGTACTTC | TRBJ2-7 | TRBV12-1 | - | -
CASSLAGGPRTDTQYF | TGTGCCAGCAGCTTAGCGGGAGGGCCTCGCACAGATACGCAGTATTTT | TRBJ2-3 | TRBV7-2 | - | TRBD2
CASRTSGASYNEQFF | TGTGCCAGCAGAACTAGCGGCGCCTCCTACAATGAGCAGTTCTTC | TRBJ2-1 | TRBV28 | few | TRBD2
CASSQDRGTRKETQYF | TGCGCCAGCAGCCAAGATAGGGGGACTAGAAAAGAGACCCAGTACTTC | TRBJ2-5 | TRBV4-1 | few | TRBD2
CSVLVYNEQFF | TGCAGCGTTTTAGTCTACAATGAGCAGTTCTTC | TRBJ2-1 | TRBV29-1 | few | -
CASGQPENNSPLHF | TGTGCCTCGGGACAGCCCGAGAATAATTCACCCCTCCACTTT | TRBJ1-6 | TRBV25-1 | - | TRBD1
CASDAARGQTEAFF | TGTGCCAGCGATGCCGCCAGGGGCCAGACTGAAGCTTTCTTT | TRBJ1-1 | TRBV6-1 | - | -
CAISGDRVSSPLHF | TGTGCCATCAGTGGGGACAGAGTGAGTTCACCCCTCCACTTT | TRBJ1-6 | TRBV10-3 | few | TRBD1
CASSEGQAYEQYF | TGTGCCAGCAGCGAGGGACAGGCCTACGAGCAGTACTTC | TRBJ2-7 | TRBV11-2 | few | TRBD1
CASSRTGGQETQYF | TGCGCCAGCAGCCGAACAGGGGGGCAAGAGACCCAGTACTTC | TRBJ2-5 | TRBV4-3 | - | TRBD1
CSVDGRDRSYGYTF | TGCAGCGTTGACGGCCGGGACAGGTCCTATGGCTACACCTTC | TRBJ1-2 | TRBV29-1 | few | TRBD1
CSVKDTVGTQYF | TGCAGCGTTAAGGACACCGTGGGGACCCAGTACTTC | TRBJ2-5 | TRBV29-1 | many | -
CASSLSTGPETQYF | TGTGCCAGCAGCTTAAGCACAGGGCCAGAGACCCAGTACTTC | TRBJ2-5 | TRBV7-2 | few | -
CAISDSTGFNEQFF | TGTGCCATCAGTGATAGCACAGGGTTCAATGAGCAGTTCTTC | TRBJ2-1 | TRBV10-3 | few | -
CAWSASSVEYF | TGTGCCTGGAGTGCCTCTAGCGTGGAGTACTTC | TRBJ2-7 | TRBV30 | - | -
CASSLASSGVQETQYF | TGTGCCAGCAGCTTAGCCTCTAGCGGGGTTCAAGAGACCCAGTACTTC | TRBJ2-5 | TRBV7-2 | - | TRBD2
CAYQGVGGNTIYF | TGTGCCTACCAGGGGGTGGGTGGAAACACCATATATTTT | TRBJ1-3 | TRBV30 | - | TRBD1
CASSEDTSYEQYF | TGTGCCAGTAGCGAGGACACGTCCTACGAGCAGTACTTC | TRBJ2-7 | TRBV19 | - | -
CASSFRGQFLLQPQHF | TGTGCCAGCAGCTTCCGGGGACAGTTTTTACTCCAGCCCCAGCATTTT | TRBJ1-5 | TRBV7-2 | few | TRBD1
CASSFEWTGRNEKLFF | TGTGCCAGCAGCTTTGAATGGACAGGAAGAAATGAAAAACTGTTTTTT | TRBJ1-4 | TRBV7-9 | few | TRBD1
CATLAGAATDTQYF | TGTGCCACCCTAGCGGGAGCAGCCACAGATACGCAGTATTTT | TRBJ2-3 | TRBV11-2 | - | TRBD2
CASSSDRVVQYF | TGTGCCAGCAGCTCGGACAGGGTCGTGCAGTACTTC | TRBJ2-7 | TRBV16 | few | TRBD1
CASSPLAGGPTDTQYF | TGTGCCAGCTCACCACTAGCGGGGGGGCCCACAGATACGCAGTATTTT | TRBJ2-3 | TRBV18 | - | TRBD2
CASSRGEGANTGELFF | TGCGCCAGCAGCCGGGGGGAGGGGGCGAACACCGGGGAGCTGTTTTTT | TRBJ2-2 | TRBV4-1 | - | -
CASSLTPTGSIQYF | TGTGCCAGCAGCTTAACGCCTACAGGGAGCATTCAGTACTTC | TRBJ2-4 | TRBV7-3 | - | -
CASRKRTGTNTEAFF | TGTGCCAGCAGGAAAAGGACAGGGACGAACACTGAAGCTTTCTTT | TRBJ1-1 | TRBV11-2 | - | TRBD1
CASSVAGGGDTQYF | TGTGCCAGCAGCGTAGCGGGAGGAGGTGATACGCAGTATTTT | TRBJ2-3 | TRBV11-3 | - | TRBD2
CASSPRGGPTYEQYF | TGCGCCAGCAGCCCACGGGGGGGTCCGACCTACGAGCAGTACTTC | TRBJ2-7 | TRBV5-1 | few | TRBD2
CASSGGGGDTQYF | TGTGCCAGCAGCGGGGGAGGGGGAGATACGCAGTATTTT | TRBJ2-3 | TRBV9 | few | -
CASSLTSGEQYF | TGCGCCAGCAGCCTCACATCGGGGGAGCAGTACTTC | TRBJ2-7 | TRBV5-1 | many | -
CASSSQGARTDTQYF | TGTGCCAGCAGTTCACAGGGGGCGAGAACAGATACGCAGTATTTT | TRBJ2-3 | TRBV5-6 | few | TRBD1
CASSQRYLGETQYF | TGCGCCAGCAGCCAAAGGTACCTGGGCGAGACCCAGTACTTC | TRBJ2-5 | TRBV4-3 | - | -
CAISTSGGISSYEQYF | TGTGCCATCAGTACTAGCGGGGGCATCTCCTCCTACGAGCAGTACTTC | TRBJ2-7 | TRBV10-3 | - | TRBD2
CASSEFWPGRGAEAFF | TGTGCCAGCAGCGAATTCTGGCCGGGGCGGGGCGCTGAAGCTTTCTTT | TRBJ1-1 | TRBV7-2 | - | -